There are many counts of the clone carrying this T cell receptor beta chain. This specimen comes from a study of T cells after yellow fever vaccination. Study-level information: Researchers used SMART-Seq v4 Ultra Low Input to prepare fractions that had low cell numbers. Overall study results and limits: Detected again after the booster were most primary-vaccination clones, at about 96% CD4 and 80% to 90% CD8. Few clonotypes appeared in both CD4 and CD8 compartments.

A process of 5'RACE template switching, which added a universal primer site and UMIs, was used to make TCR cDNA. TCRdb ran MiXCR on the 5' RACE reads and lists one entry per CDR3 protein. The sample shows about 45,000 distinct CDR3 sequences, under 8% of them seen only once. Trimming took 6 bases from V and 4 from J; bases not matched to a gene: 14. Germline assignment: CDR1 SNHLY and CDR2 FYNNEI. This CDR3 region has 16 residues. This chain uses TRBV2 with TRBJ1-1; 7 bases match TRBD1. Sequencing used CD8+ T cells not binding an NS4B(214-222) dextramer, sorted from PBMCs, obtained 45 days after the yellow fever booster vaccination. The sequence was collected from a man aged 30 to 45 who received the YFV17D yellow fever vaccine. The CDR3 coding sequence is TGTGCCAGCAGGGGAGAAAGGTGGGGACAGACCACTGAAGCTTTCTTT. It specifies CASRGERWGQTTEAFF. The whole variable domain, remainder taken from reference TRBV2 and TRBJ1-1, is EPEVTQTPSHQVTQMGQEVILRCVPISNHLYFYWYRQILGQKVEFLVSFYNNEISEKSEIFDDQFSVERPDGSNFTLKIRSTKLEDSAMYFCASRGERWGQTTEAFFGQGTRLTVV.